Each of the 30 T cell receptor beta chains below was sequenced from the same sample in a study of control samples from healthy donors and cancer patients. Libraries were prepared by immunoSEQ multiplex PCR; TCRdb keeps only in-frame clonotypes and omits some of them. The sample has about 250,000 clones; approximately 80% are singletons. Sequenced: PBMCs. These receptors came from a woman aged 55-69 years with lung cancer.

This chain links TRBV9 with TRBJ2-1; D is perhaps TRBD1 or TRBD2 (6 bases each). Germline loops: CDR1 SGDLS, CDR2 YYNGEE. This CDR3 contains 15 residues. With 3 bases removed from V and 4 bases from J, the gap between germline ends came to 14 bases. The DNA for the CDR3 is TGTGCCAGCAGCGCTCCCGGGGGCCTATACAATGAGCAGTTCTTC. This translates into CASSAPGGLYNEQFF.

The genes are TRBV11-3 and TRBJ2-2, with 10 bases fitting TRBD1. Germline V gene sequence: CDR1 SGHNT, CDR2 YENEEA. This CDR3 is built from 17 residues. V shed 3 bases and J 1 base; nucleotides not matched to a gene: 5. CDR3 loop: CASSFGTGDLNTGELFF. DNA of the CDR3: TGTGCCAGCAGCTTCGGGACAGGGGACCTGAACACCGGGGAGCTGTTTTTT.

The sample holds a few counts of this clone. This rearrangement joins TRBV19 to TRBJ1-5; D unresolved. The V end lost 4 bases, the J end lost 5 bases, and 6 bases lay between the germline ends. The CDR3 loop spans 12 amino acids. Looked up from germline, CDR1 is LNHDA and CDR2 is SQIVND (reference sequence). CDR3 residues: CASSKEDQPQHF. The CDR3 nucleotides are TGTGCCAGTAGTAAAGAGGATCAGCCCCAGCATTTT.

This clone was counted only a few times. The gene calls are TRBV9 and TRBJ2-7; no firm D call. Trimming removed 0 bases from V and 5 bases from J, with 9 bases in between. Germline CDR1 and CDR2: SGDLS and YYNGEE. The length of the CDR3 is 13 residues. CDR3 residues: CASSVEGIHEQYF. Written as DNA, the CDR3 is TGTGCCAGCAGCGTAGAAGGAATCCACGAGCAGTACTTC.

This clone was observed a few times. The chain uses TRBV3-1 (or the pseudogene TRBV3-2) and TRBJ1-1; D is uncertain. The CDR3 runs to 11 residues. In germline, CDR1 is LGHDT, CDR2 YNNKEL (reference sequence). The V and J ends lost 4 bases and 4 bases respectively, with 4 bases between them. CDR3 sequence reads: CASSLSTEAFF. DNA for the CDR3: TGTGCCAGCAGCCTATCCACTGAAGCTTTCTTT.

V is TRBV10-3 and J is TRBJ1-4; D is perhaps TRBD1 (6 bases). From germline, CDR1 is ENHRY and CDR2 SYGVKD. V was clipped by 3 bases and J by 7 bases, with 12 bases between them. There are 14 residues in the CDR3. CDR3 sequence: CAISEGQIGEKLFF. The CDR3 DNA reads as TGTGCCATCAGTGAAGGACAGATAGGTGAAAAACTGTTTTTT.

The chain links TRBV18 to TRBJ1-2; D gene uncertain. The ends were cut back, 0 bases at V and 5 bases at J, with 7 bases in the middle. The CDR3 has 13 residues. Germline loops: CDR1 KGHSH, CDR2 LQKENI. CDR3 protein: CASSPPGRYGYTF. Written as DNA, the CDR3 is TGTGCCAGCTCACCACCCGGACGTTATGGCTACACCTTC.

In the case of this clone: This CDR3 is also generated by other DNA sequences in the sample. This chain links TRBV5-1 with TRBJ1-1; D remains ambiguous. Trimming took 0 bases from V and 1 from J, leaving 4 bases between them. From germline, CDR1 is SGHRS and CDR2 YFSETQ. The CDR3 totals 13 residues. CDR3 DNA sequence: TGCGCCAGCAGCTTGGCGGCGAACACTGAAGCTTTCTTT. It yields the protein CASSLAANTEAFF. Based on the CDR3 plus reference TRBV5-1 and TRBJ1-1, the full variable domain is KAGVTQTPRYLIKTRGQQVTLSCSPISGHRSVSWYQQTPGQGLQFLFEYFSETQRNKGNFPGRFSGRQFSNSRSEMNVSTLELGDSALYLCASSLAANTEAFFGQGTRLTVV.

V and J are TRBV4-1 and TRBJ1-5; D is unclear. The CDR3 sequence is 16 residues long. The ends were cut back, 0 bases at V and 5 bases at J, with 14 bases in the middle. Germline V gene data show CDR1 as MGHRA and CDR2 as YSYEKL. For the CDR3, the DNA is TGCGCCAGCAGCCAAGATGTGACACCTAGACATCAGCCCCAGCATTTT. As protein: CASSQDVTPRHQPQHF.

This chain connects TRBV12-3 or TRBV12-4 to TRBJ1-1; the D is unclear. This CDR3 is 13 amino acids long. Trimming removed 3 bases at V and 1 base at J, with 6 bases between. The CDR3 loop is CASSFRRNTEAFF. Here the CDR3 DNA reads TGTGCCAGCAGTTTTAGACGGAACACTGAAGCTTTCTTT.

The chain recombines TRBV5-1 with TRBJ2-6; TRBD1 aligns across 7 bases. There are 15 residues in the CDR3. Germline CDR1 SGHRS, CDR2 YFSETQ. Trimming took 4 bases from V and 3 from J; bases not matched to a gene: 4. The CDR3 nucleotides are TGCGCCAGCAGCGAACAGGGGTATGGGGCCAACGTCCTGACTTTC. Translating gives CASSEQGYGANVLTF.

This chain uses TRBV19 with TRBJ2-7, with 8 bases that match TRBD1. This CDR3 contains 16 residues. Germline V gene data show CDR1 as LNHDA and CDR2 as SQIVND (reference sequence). The V segment lost 0 bases and the J segment 4 bases; nucleotides outside the gene matches: 8. The CDR3 reads CASSIDRHRTGYEQYF. CDR3 nucleotides: TGTGCCAGTAGTATAGATCGCCACCGGACAGGGTACGAGCAGTACTTC. The whole variable domain, filled in from reference TRBV19 and TRBJ2-7, reads DGGITQSPKYLFRKEGQNVTLSCEQNLNHDAMYWYRQDPGQGLRLIYYSQIVNDFQKGDIAEGYSVSREKKESFPLTVTSAQKNPTAFYLCASSIDRHRTGYEQYFGPGTRLTVT.

Remarks on this clone: This CDR3 is also generated by other DNA sequences in the sample. The V and J genes are TRBV5-1 and TRBJ1-5; D unresolved. The CDR3 runs to 13 residues. V lost 0 bases to trimming and J lost 4 bases, with 5 bases between them. Germline assignment: CDR1 SGHRS and CDR2 YFSETQ. In DNA form, the CDR3 reads TGCGCCAGCAGCTTGGACGGGAATCAGCCCCAGCATTTT. Translation gives CASSLDGNQPQHF.

V is TRBV6-5 and J is TRBJ1-2; tentative D call: TRBD1 (5 bases). V lost 4 bases, J lost 8 bases, and 17 bases lay in between. In germline, CDR1 is MNHEY, CDR2 SVGAGI. The CDR3 loop spans 14 amino acids. Here the CDR3 reads CASSSHEGAQGYTF. CDR3 nucleotides: TGTGCCAGCAGTTCTCACGAAGGGGCGCAAGGCTACACCTTC.

A few counts support this clone. The J gene is TRBJ2-1, the V gene TRBV3-1 (or the pseudogene TRBV3-2), with no clear D. Per germline, CDR1 LGHDT and CDR2 YNNKEL (reference sequence). V shed 0 bases and J shed 3 bases, with 18 bases lying between them. The CDR3 has 18 residues. This chain's CDR3 is CASSQEGPGSGLYNEQFF. The CDR3 bases are TGTGCCAGCAGCCAAGAGGGCCCTGGGTCGGGCCTCTACAATGAGCAGTTCTTC.

This chain connects TRBV4-2 to TRBJ2-1; TRBD2 matches at 10 bases. This CDR3 is 18 amino acids long. V lost 0 bases to trimming and J lost 0 bases; unmatched junction nucleotides: 5. Germline lookup yields CDR1 LGHNA and CDR2 YNFKEQ. In DNA, the CDR3 is TGTGCCAGCAGCCAAGATCTCCTAGCGGGGGCCTCCTACAATGAGCAGTTCTTC. It specifies CASSQDLLAGASYNEQFF.

The chain is built from TRBV5-6 and TRBJ1-1; D remains unclear. V lost 2 bases and J lost 3, with 8 bases in between. The CDR3 extends over 13 amino acids. Germline V gene sequence: CDR1 SGHDT, CDR2 YYEEEE. CDR3 bases: TGTGCCAGCAGCTTAGCCCCGGACACTGAAGCTTTCTTT. Its protein product is CASSLAPDTEAFF.

This chain uses TRBV18 with TRBJ2-3, with 7 bases fitting TRBD1. The CDR3 extends over 15 amino acids. Germline-derived CDR1 and CDR2 are KGHSH and LQKENI. J lost 2 bases, V lost 2 bases, and 4 bases had no gene match. As DNA, the CDR3 is TGTGCCAGCTCACCAACAGGGGACCTCACAGATACGCAGTATTTT. This gives the protein CASSPTGDLTDTQYF.

CDR3: CASSAGTSVFQETQYF. CDR3 in DNA: TGTGCCAGCAGCGCCGGGACTAGCGTTTTCCAAGAGACCCAGTACTTC. The chain couples TRBV9 to TRBJ2-5, with TRBD2 identical over 10 bases. The V and J ends lost 3 bases and 1 base, in that order; junction bases with no gene match: 6. Germline CDR1 reads SGDLS; CDR2 reads YYNGEE. The CDR3 loop spans 16 amino acids.

V is TRBV7-9 and J is TRBJ2-2; no reliable D call. V gave up 0 bases and J gave up 0 bases, with 8 bases separating them. The CDR3 runs 16 residues. Germline values: CDR1 SEHNR, CDR2 FQNEAQ (reference sequence). The CDR3 protein is CASSLAPGPNTGELFF. In DNA form, the CDR3 reads TGTGCCAGCAGCTTAGCGCCAGGCCCGAACACCGGGGAGCTGTTTTTT.

This clone was seen just once. This chain connects TRBV2 to TRBJ2-1; D unclear. The germline V and J ends were trimmed by 1 base and 8 bases, with 12 bases remaining between them. CDR1 SNHLY and CDR2 FYNNEI come from the germline V gene. This CDR3 spans 14 amino acids. The CDR3 spells CASSEGFTPDEQFF. The CDR3 nucleotides read TGTGCCAGCAGTGAAGGCTTCACCCCCGATGAGCAGTTCTTC.

The CDR3 here is CASSTIPGTVNQPQHF. DNA of the CDR3: TGTGCCAGTAGTACCATCCCCGGGACAGTAAATCAGCCCCAGCATTTT. This rearrangement joins TRBV19 to TRBJ1-5, with 7 positions matching TRBD1. Germline loops: CDR1 LNHDA, CDR2 SQIVND (reference sequence). This CDR3 spans 16 amino acids. Unmatched junction bases numbered 10, after V lost 4 bases and J lost 4 bases.

The chain uses TRBV2 and TRBJ2-5; no definite D call. This CDR3 is 15 amino acids long. V lost 7 bases and J 5 bases, leaving 20 bases between the germline ends. The germline V gene has CDR1 SNHLY and CDR2 FYNNEI. The CDR3 DNA sequence: TGTGCCAGCACCCTATTTGTGGCGAAAGGGGAGACCCAGTACTTC. It encodes CASTLFVAKGETQYF. The full variable domain, with the rest looked up from reference TRBV2 and TRBJ2-5, is EPEVTQTPSHQVTQMGQEVILRCVPISNHLYFYWYRQILGQKVEFLVSFYNNEISEKSEIFDDQFSVERPDGSNFTLKIRSTKLEDSAMYFCASTLFVAKGETQYFGPGTRLLVL.

CDR3 protein: CASSQTGKPYNEQFF. CDR3 sequence (DNA): TGTGCCAGCAGTCAGACAGGGAAACCGTACAATGAGCAGTTCTTC. The chain is built from TRBV6-5 and TRBJ2-1; 7 nucleotides match TRBD1. V lost 5 bases, J lost 4 bases, and 8 bases stayed unmatched. In germline, CDR1 is MNHEY, CDR2 SVGAGI. CDR3 length: 15 amino acids.

The gene calls are TRBV7-2 and TRBJ2-1, with TRBD1 matching over 9 bases. The CDR3 has 15 residues. V lost 3 bases and J lost 4; bases outside the gene matches: 4. Per the germline V gene, CDR1 is SGHTA and CDR2 is FQGNSA. CDR3: CASSFDRGAYNEQFF. The CDR3 region has the DNA TGTGCCAGCAGCTTCGACAGGGGGGCTTACAATGAGCAGTTCTTC.

Turning to this clone: At one end the junction does not follow the germline gene, possibly because of a read error. This sequence joins TRBV7-7 and TRBJ2-5; 7 nucleotides line up with TRBD1. Germline V gene lookup returns CDR1 SSHAT and CDR2 FNYEAQ (reference sequence). The CDR3 is made up of 15 amino acids. CDR3 region: CASSPTGALGETQYF. For the CDR3, the DNA is TGTGCTAGCAGCCCAACAGGGGCCCTAGGTGAGACCCAGTACTTC.

This sequence joins TRBV5-1 and TRBJ2-3, with 10 bases identical to TRBD1. This CDR3 spans 16 amino acids. V gave up 5 bases and J gave up 1 base; unmatched junction bases: 7. Per the germline V gene, CDR1 is SGHRS and CDR2 is YFSETQ. The CDR3 protein is CASREGDRGRTDTQYF. The DNA of the CDR3 is TGCGCCAGCAGGGAGGGGGACAGGGGCCGCACAGATACGCAGTATTTT.

CDR3 sequence reads: CASSKSGRTDTQYF. The CDR3 nucleotides read TGTGCCAGCAGTAAAAGCGGGAGGACAGATACGCAGTATTTT. The genes are TRBV28 and TRBJ2-3; TRBD2 agrees at 9 bases. Looked up from germline, CDR1 is MDHEN and CDR2 is SYDVKM. After removal of 5 bases from V and 3 bases from J, the junction contained 3 bases not matched to a gene. The CDR3 covers 14 residues.

This clone was counted once. The rearrangement uses TRBV6-4 and TRBJ1-2; no clear D. The CDR3 has 14 amino acids. V was trimmed by 5 bases and J by 1 base, leaving 11 bases between them. The germline gives CDR1 MRHNA, CDR2 SNTAGT. The CDR3 region is CASSKRTVNYGYTF. The CDR3 DNA follows: TGTGCCAGCAGTAAGAGGACCGTTAACTATGGCTACACCTTC.

The rearrangement joins TRBV20-1 to TRBJ1-1; D remains unclear. The germline V gene encodes CDR1 DFQATT and CDR2 SNEGSKA (reference sequence). The V and J ends lost 5 bases and 5 bases respectively, with 15 bases between them. The CDR3 extends over 13 amino acids. CDR3 protein: CSARGREGTEAFF. CDR3 DNA sequence: TGCAGTGCTCGTGGGCGGGAAGGGACTGAAGCTTTCTTT.